The clone carrying this T cell receptor (beta chain) was detected ten times or more. Its target is not known. At one boundary the junction diverges from the germline segment, which might be a read error. The entry originates in a study of identical twins. Carrying unique molecular identifiers, the cDNA also gained a universal primer site through template switching. TCRdb reanalysed the 5' RACE reads using MiXCR and keeps one entry per CDR3 protein. The sample carries more than 650,000 distinct CDR3 sequences, 5.5% to 6.5% recorded once. Every donor was a healthy Caucasian. Germline CDR1 reads LGHNA; CDR2 reads YNFKEQ. The CDR3 sequence is 21 residues long. Study-level findings and limits: Sequences that were out-of-frame, alpha and twin-shared displayed an excess of low generation probability. The more abundant beta clonotypes in cord blood had fewer insertions, and memory repertoires did not show this.

The TCR sequence derives from a man aged 18 to 29 in good health. The chain employs TRBV4-2 and TRBJ2-1; the match to TRBD2 covers 10 bases. Material for sequencing was naive T cells sorted from blood. The CDR3 reads CASSLLKVGQREGKPYTEQFF. The CDR3 DNA reads as TGTGCCAGCAGCCTCCTGAAGGTGGGCCAGCGGGAGGGCAAGCCCTACACTGAGCAGTTCTTC.